Listed below are T cell receptor beta chains from one sample, sequenced in a study of OX40 agonist ivuxolimab in advanced cancers. Repertoires were generated with immunoSEQ multiplex PCR, while TCRdb's copy carries only in-frame clones and drops some. The data hold 42,000 or so clones, with approximately 80% observed a single time. The sample was CD4+ or CD8+ T cells sorted from blood, taken in a trial of the OX40 agonist ivuxolimab. These receptors were obtained from an adult with an advanced solid tumor such as melanoma, head and neck, liver or kidney cancer. Both conserved end residues are part of each CDR3. The order of the fields is J gene, D gene, V gene, clone size, CDR3 DNA, CDR3 protein. A D gene is named only where the DNA matches it firmly. The size field is filled for only some rows; it gives once, few, many or a size class.

TRBJ2-3 TRBD2 TRBV4-3 few TGCGCCAGCAGCCTTAGGGAGGGGAGCACAGATACGCAGTATTTT CASSLREGSTDTQYF
TRBJ2-2 TRBD2 TRBV5-4 few TGTGCCAATCACGGAGCGGGAGCAAACACCGGGGAGCTGTTTTTT CANHGAGANTGELFF
TRBJ2-7 TRBD1 TRBV27 NA TGTGCCAGCAGTTTATTGGGCGGGACAGGCGCCTCCTACGAGCAGTACTTC CASSLLGGTGASYEQYF
TRBJ1-1 NA TRBV6-1 NA TGTGCCAGTCACCAGAACACTGAAGCTTTCTTT CASHQNTEAFF
TRBJ2-6 NA TRBV14 NA TGTGCCAGCAGCCAGCGGGGTTGGGGACCCTCTGGGGCCAACGTCCTGACTTTC CASSQRGWGPSGANVLTF
TRBJ1-2 TRBD1 TRBV2 NA TGTGCCACATGGGGTCCAAGGACAGGGGACTATGGCTACACCTTC CATWGPRTGDYGYTF
TRBJ2-2 NA TRBV15 NA TGTGCCACCAGCAGAGATGTCGGGGAGCTGTTTTTT CATSRDVGELFF
TRBJ1-1 NA TRBV30 NA TGTGCCTGGAGTGTCGGTTGGGGTGCGGGGGGCACTGAAGCTTTCTTT CAWSVGWGAGGTEAFF
TRBJ2-7 TRBD1 TRBV7-6 NA TGTGCCAGCAGCCCCTTGGACAGGTCCTACGAGCAGTACTTC CASSPLDRSYEQYF
TRBJ1-1 TRBD1 TRBV7-2 NA TGTGCCAGCTCCCCAGGGGGCTTGAGCACTGAAGCTTTCTTT CASSPGGLSTEAFF
TRBJ2-6 TRBD1 TRBV19 NA TGTGCCAGTAGGCCCCTCGACAGGGGGCGCCTGTACGTCCTGACTTTC CASRPLDRGRLYVLTF
TRBJ1-6 NA TRBV6-5 few TGTGCCAGCAGTTCCCAGAGCTCCTATAATTCACCCCTCCACTTT CASSSQSSYNSPLHF
TRBJ1-1 NA TRBV27 NA TGTGCCAGCACTGGAGAGTCTGAAGCTTTCTTT CASTGESEAFF
TRBJ2-3 NA TRBV9 NA TGTGCCAGCAGCGTAGTCCAGGGAAGTGGAGATACGCAGTATTTT CASSVVQGSGDTQYF
TRBJ2-7 NA TRBV7-9 NA TGTGCCAGCAGCGGACCCTACGAGCAGTACTTC CASSGPYEQYF
TRBJ1-5 TRBD1 TRBV19 many TGTGCCAGTAGTATGGGACAGGGGGGGTATCAGCCCCAGCATTTT CASSMGQGGYQPQHF
TRBJ1-2 TRBD1 TRBV11-2 once TGTGCCAGCAGCTCCCGGACAGGATCCCCCAACTATGGCTACACCTTC CASSSRTGSPNYGYTF
TRBJ2-2 NA TRBV9 NA TGTGCCAGCAGCGTTGAGGGCACCGGGGAGCTGTTTTTT CASSVEGTGELFF
TRBJ2-7 NA TRBV7-3 NA TGTGCCAGCAGCTTAACCGGGACTGCCACCTACGAGCAGTACTTC CASSLTGTATYEQYF
TRBJ1-1 NA TRBV30 NA TGTGCCTGGAGTGCGGTAATATCCCGCACTGAAGCTTTCTTT CAWSAVISRTEAFF
TRBJ1-2 TRBD1 TRBV6-5 NA TGTGCCAGCAGTTACGGGACAGGGGCAGGGTATGGCTACACCTTC CASSYGTGAGYGYTF
TRBJ2-5 NA TRBV5-5 NA TGTGCCAGCAGCCTTTGGGGAGGGGGCCAAGAGACCCAGTACTTC CASSLWGGGQETQYF
TRBJ1-1 NA TRBV9 NA TGTGCCAGCAGCGCTACGAACAGGGAGGGGACTGAAGCTTTCTTT CASSATNREGTEAFF
TRBJ2-3 TRBD2 TRBV6-5 NA TGTGCCAGCAGTTCGTTAGCGGGGCCAGATACGCAGTATTTT CASSSLAGPDTQYF
TRBJ2-2 NA TRBV6-6 NA TGTGCCAGCAGTTACTCCCAAGCGGGTAACACCGGGGAGCTGTTTTTT CASSYSQAGNTGELFF
TRBJ1-4 NA TRBV5-4 NA TGTGCCAGCAGCTTGGGGGTTCGCGGGGGTGAAAAACTGTTTTTT CASSLGVRGGEKLFF
TRBJ2-1 NA TRBV7-9 NA TGTGCCAGCACCTCCTTCAATGAGCAGTTCTTC CASTSFNEQFF
TRBJ2-3 NA TRBV6-6 NA TGTGCCAGCTCGAGTTCTAGCACAGATACGCAGTATTTT CASSSSSTDTQYF
TRBJ2-2 TRBD1 TRBV10-3 once TGTGCCATCAGTGAGCGGGGACAGGGAGGGACCGGGGAGCTGTTTTTT CAISERGQGGTGELFF
TRBJ1-1 NA TRBV15 NA TGTGCCACCAGCAGAGATAATTGGGGTTTGACTGAAGCTTTCTTT CATSRDNWGLTEAFF
TRBJ2-3 NA TRBV9 NA TGTGCCAGCAGCGCACTAGCTGATACGCAGTATTTT CASSALADTQYF
TRBJ2-7 TRBD1 TRBV6-5 once TGTGCCAGCAGTTACTCAGGACAGGGGGCGAACGAGCAGTACTTC CASSYSGQGANEQYF
TRBJ2-3 TRBD2 TRBV9 NA TGTGCCTCAGCACAACGGGAGGGAATCACAGATACGCAGTATTTT CASAQREGITDTQYF